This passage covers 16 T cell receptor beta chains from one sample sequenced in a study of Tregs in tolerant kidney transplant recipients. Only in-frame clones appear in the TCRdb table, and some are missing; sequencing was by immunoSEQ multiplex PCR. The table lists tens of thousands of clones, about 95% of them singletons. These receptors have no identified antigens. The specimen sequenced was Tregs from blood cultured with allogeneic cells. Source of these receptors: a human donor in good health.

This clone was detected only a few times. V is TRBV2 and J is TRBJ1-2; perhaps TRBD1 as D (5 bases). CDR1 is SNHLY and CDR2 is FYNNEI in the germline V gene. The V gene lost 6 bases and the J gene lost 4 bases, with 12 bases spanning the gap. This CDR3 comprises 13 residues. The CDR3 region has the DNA TGTGCCAGCAGGGTGGGACGGTTCTATGGCTACACCTTC. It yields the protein CASRVGRFYGYTF.

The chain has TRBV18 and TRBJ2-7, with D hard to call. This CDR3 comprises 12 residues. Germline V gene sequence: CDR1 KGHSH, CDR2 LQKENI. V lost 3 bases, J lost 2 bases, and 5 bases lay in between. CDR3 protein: CASSPQAYEQYF. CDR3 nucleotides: TGTGCCAGCTCACCCCAGGCCTACGAGCAGTACTTC.

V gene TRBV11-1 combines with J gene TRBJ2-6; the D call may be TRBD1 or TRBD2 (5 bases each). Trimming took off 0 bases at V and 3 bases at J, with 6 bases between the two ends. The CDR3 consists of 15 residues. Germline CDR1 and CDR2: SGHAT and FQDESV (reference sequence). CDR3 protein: CASSLAGDGANVLTF. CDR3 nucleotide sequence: TGTGCCAGCAGCTTAGCGGGGGATGGGGCCAACGTCCTGACTTTC.

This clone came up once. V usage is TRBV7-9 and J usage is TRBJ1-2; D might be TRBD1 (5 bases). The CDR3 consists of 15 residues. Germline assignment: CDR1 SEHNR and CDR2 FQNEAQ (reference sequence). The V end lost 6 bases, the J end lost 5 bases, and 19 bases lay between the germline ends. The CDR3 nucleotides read TGTGCCAGCAGTTCTACAGGACGGGGAACGTATGGCTACACCTTC. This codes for CASSSTGRGTYGYTF.

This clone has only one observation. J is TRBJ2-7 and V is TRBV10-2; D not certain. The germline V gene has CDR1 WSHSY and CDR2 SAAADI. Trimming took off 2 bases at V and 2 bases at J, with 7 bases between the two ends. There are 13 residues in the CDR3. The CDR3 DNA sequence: TGCGCCAGCAGTGAGCTCCAAACCTACGAGCAGTACTTC. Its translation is CASSELQTYEQYF.

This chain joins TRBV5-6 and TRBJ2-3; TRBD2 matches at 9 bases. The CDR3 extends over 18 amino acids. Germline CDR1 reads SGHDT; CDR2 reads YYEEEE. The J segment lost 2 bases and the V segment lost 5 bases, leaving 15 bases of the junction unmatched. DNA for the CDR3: TGTGCCAGCAGGGCTATCCACCCAGCGGGGGGACTCACAGATACGCAGTATTTT. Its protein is CASRAIHPAGGLTDTQYF.

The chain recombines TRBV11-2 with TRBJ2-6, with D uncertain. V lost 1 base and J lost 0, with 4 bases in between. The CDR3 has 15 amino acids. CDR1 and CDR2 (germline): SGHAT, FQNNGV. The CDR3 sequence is CASSLALSGANVLTF. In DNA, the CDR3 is TGTGCCAGCAGCTTAGCACTCTCTGGGGCCAACGTCCTGACTTTC. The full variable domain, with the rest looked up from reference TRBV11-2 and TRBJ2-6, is EAGVAQSPRYKIIEKRQSVAFWCNPISGHATLYWYQQILGQGPKLLIQFQNNGVVDDSQLPKDRFSAERLKGVDSTLKIQPAKLEDSAVYLCASSLALSGANVLTFGAGSRLTVL.

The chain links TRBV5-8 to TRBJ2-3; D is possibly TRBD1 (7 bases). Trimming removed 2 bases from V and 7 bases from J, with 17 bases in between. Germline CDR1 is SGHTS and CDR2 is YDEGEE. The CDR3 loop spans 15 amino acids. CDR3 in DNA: TGTGCCAGCAGCTTTAAAGGGACAGCGGGCAATACGCAGTATTTT. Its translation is CASSFKGTAGNTQYF.

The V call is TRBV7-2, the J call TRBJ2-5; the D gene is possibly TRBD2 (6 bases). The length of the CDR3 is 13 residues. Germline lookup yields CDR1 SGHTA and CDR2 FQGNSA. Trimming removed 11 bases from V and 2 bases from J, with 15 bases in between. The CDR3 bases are TGTGCCGGAAGGGAGGAGTATCAAGAGACCCAGTACTTC. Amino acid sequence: CAGREEYQETQYF.

The CDR3 is CASSPRVLPAQETQYF. CDR3 bases: TGTGCCAGCTCACCAAGGGTTTTGCCAGCACAAGAGACCCAGTACTTC. The V and J genes are TRBV18 and TRBJ2-5; no clear D. CDR3 size: 16 residues. Germline-derived CDR1 and CDR2 are KGHSH and LQKENI. The germline V and J ends were trimmed by 2 bases and 2 bases, with 15 bases remaining between them.

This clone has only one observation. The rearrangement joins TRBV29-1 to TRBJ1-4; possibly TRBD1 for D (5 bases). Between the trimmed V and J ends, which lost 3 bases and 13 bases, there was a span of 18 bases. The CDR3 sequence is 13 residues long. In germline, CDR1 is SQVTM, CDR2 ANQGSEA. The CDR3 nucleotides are TGCAGCGTTGATTCGAGGTTTGGGGGGGGACTGTTTTTT. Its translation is CSVDSRFGGGLFF. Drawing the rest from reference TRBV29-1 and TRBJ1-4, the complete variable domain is SAVISQKPSRDICQRGTSLTIQCQVDSQVTMMFWYRQQPGQSLTLIATANQGSEATYESGFVIDKFPISRPNLTFSTLTVSNMSPEDSSIYLCSVDSRFGGGLFFGSGTQLSVL.

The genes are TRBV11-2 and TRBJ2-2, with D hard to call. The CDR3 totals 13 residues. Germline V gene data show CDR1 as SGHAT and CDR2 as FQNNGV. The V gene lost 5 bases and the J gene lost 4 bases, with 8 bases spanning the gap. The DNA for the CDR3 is TGTGCCAGCAGCAACTATGGCACCGGGGAGCTGTTTTTT. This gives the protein CASSNYGTGELFF.

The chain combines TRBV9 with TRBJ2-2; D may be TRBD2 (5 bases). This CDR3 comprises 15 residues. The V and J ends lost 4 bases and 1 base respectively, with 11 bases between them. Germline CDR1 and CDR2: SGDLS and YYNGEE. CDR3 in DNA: TGTGCCAGCAGCATCACTAGTGGGAACACCGGGGAGCTGTTTTTT. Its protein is CASSITSGNTGELFF.

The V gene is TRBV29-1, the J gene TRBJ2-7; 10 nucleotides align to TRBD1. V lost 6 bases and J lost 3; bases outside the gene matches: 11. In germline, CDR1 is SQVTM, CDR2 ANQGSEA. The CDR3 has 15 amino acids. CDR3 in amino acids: CSVLKDRGGIYEQYF. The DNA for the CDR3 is TGCAGCGTCCTAAAGGACAGGGGGGGTATCTACGAGCAGTACTTC.

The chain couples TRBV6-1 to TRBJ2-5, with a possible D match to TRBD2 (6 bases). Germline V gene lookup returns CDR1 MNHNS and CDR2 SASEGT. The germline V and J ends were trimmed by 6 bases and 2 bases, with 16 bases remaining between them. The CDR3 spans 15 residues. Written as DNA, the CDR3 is TGTGCCAGCAGAGCGTACAGCGGGCTTCAAGAGACCCAGTACTTC. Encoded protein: CASRAYSGLQETQYF.

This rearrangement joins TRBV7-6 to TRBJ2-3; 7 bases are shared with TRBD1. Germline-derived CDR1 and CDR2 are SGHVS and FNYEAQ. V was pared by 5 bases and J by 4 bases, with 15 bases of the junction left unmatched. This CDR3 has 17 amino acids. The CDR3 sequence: CASSPYPRGLTPDTQYF. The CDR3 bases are TGTGCCAGCAGCCCCTACCCGAGGGGGCTCACCCCAGATACGCAGTATTTT.